Detailed here is one T cell receptor (beta chain). Its antigen is unknown. The authors ran a second PCR of 7 to 11 cycles using a sample-barcoded 5' primer and a J-beta primer mix. Each CDR3 protein is one row after TCRdb ran MiXCR on the 5' RACE reads. The top ten hold about an eighth of the sample, which has around 1,100,000 distinct CDR3 sequences, more than 30% seen once. Looked up from germline, CDR1 is MGHDK and CDR2 is SYGVNS. The CDR3 runs 16 residues. The junction had 5 bases not matched to a gene; V was cut back by 1 base and J by 9 bases. The donors, aged roughly 6 to 100, were healthy Caucasians from Russia. The sample belongs to a study of blood T cells in healthy people across ages. Study conclusions and caveats: Long-lived donors exceeded aged donors in naive CD4+ cells and diversity. Researchers judged that diversity estimates from one million T cells fell short of true values.

This rearrangement joins TRBV25-1 to TRBJ2-1; 14 bases are a match to TRBD2. This receptor was taken from a young man in good health. The sample comprised blood. The CDR3 nucleotides are TGTGCCAGCAGTGAATCGGGACTAGCGGGGGTTCTTGAGCAGTTCTTC. Its translation: CASSESGLAGVLEQFF. Filled out from reference TRBV25-1 and TRBJ2-1, the complete variable domain reads EADIYQTPRYLVIGTGKKITLECSQTMGHDKMYWYQQDPGMELHLIHYSYGVNSTEKGDLSSESTVSRIRTEHFPLTLESARPSHTSQYLCASSESGLAGVLEQFFGPGTRLTVL.